This T cell receptor (beta chain) derives from a study of shared clonotypes between healthy human individuals. Turning to the study itself: CD8 memory received one plate per donor, CD8 naive two, CD4 memory three and CD4 naive three.

The assay was immunoSEQ multiplex PCR, and TCRdb's table has in-frame clones only and misses some. The repertoire holds roughly 2.4 million clones, with 90% to 96% as singletons. Study observations and caveats: Relative to memory subsets, naive subsets generally showed larger estimated richness.

To note about this clone: What it binds is not known.

V lost 1 base and J lost 2; bases outside the gene matches: 7. Germline V gene data show CDR1 as SGHRS and CDR2 as YFSETQ. This CDR3 region has 16 residues. Naive CD4+ cells were CD45RA-selected; the remaining cells were memory. The rearrangement links TRBV5-1 to TRBJ2-7; the match to TRBD1 covers 9 bases. Sequencing used naive CD4+ T cells sorted from blood. Noted subset: CD45RA+ positively selected. This sequence originates from a man between 18 and 35 years old in good health. The CDR3 reads CASSLSPQGAAYEQYF. CDR3 DNA: TGCGCCAGCAGCTTGTCGCCACAGGGGGCCGCCTACGAGCAGTACTTC.